This T cell receptor beta chain was identified during a study of T-cell reconstitution after alpha-beta-depleted transplantation in children. The CDR3 totals 13 residues. Germline V lookup: CDR1 SGHTA, CDR2 FQGNSA. The V end lost 1 base, the J end lost 7 bases, and 10 bases lay between the germline ends. Preparing the TCRbeta library involved the use of unique molecular identifiers. MiXCR, run by TCRdb on the PCR reads, gives a single entry per CDR3 protein. The sample has roughly 120,000 distinct CDR3 sequences; around a tenth are singletons. In this sample, this clonotype turned up many times. This rearrangement joins TRBV7-2 to TRBJ1-1; maybe TRBD1 (5 bases). The sequences come from PBMCs from the stem cell graft donor, collected from the stem cell graft. This sequence was found in a human donor who donated a stem cell graft to a child with acute lymphoblastic leukemia. The CDR3 DNA reads as TGTGCCAGCAGCTTAGTGGCAGGGTATGAAGCTTTCTTT. It encodes CASSLVAGYEAFF.